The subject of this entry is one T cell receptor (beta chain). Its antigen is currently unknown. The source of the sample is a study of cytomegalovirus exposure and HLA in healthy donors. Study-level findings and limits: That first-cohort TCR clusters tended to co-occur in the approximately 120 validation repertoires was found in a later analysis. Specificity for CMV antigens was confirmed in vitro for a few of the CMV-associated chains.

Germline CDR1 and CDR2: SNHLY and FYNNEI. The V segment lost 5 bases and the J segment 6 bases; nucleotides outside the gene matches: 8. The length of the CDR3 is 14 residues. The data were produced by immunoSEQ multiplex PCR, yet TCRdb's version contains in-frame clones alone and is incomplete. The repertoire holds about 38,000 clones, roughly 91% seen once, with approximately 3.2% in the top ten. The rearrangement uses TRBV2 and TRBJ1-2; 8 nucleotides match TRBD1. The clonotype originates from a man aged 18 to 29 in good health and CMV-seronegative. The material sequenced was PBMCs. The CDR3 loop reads CASSYSGGEDGYTF. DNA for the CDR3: TGTGCCAGCAGTTACTCAGGGGGCGAGGATGGCTACACCTTC.